This T cell receptor (beta chain) was sequenced in a study of blood T cell repertoires in COVID-19. Across the whole study: Acute and convalescent COVID-19 samples came from the United States, Italy and Spain. Nucleic acid was either cDNA or gDNA, and it came from T cells, B-cell-depleted T cells, or PBMCs.

Assay: immunoSEQ multiplex PCR; the TCRdb copy retains only in-frame clones and omits some. Of about 130,000 clones in the sample, approximately 85% are singletons; the top ten hold 25% to 30%. Sequenced: peripheral blood. The origin of this receptor is a woman older than 75 with acute or convalescent COVID-19.

CDR3 protein: CASSRGGYGNEQFF. CDR3 nucleotide sequence: TGTGCCAGCAGTCGAGGGGGGTACGGTAATGAGCAGTTCTTC. The V call is TRBV6-6, the J call TRBJ2-1; D possibly matches TRBD1 or TRBD2 (6 bases each). The CDR3 extends over 14 amino acids. CDR1 MNHNY and CDR2 SVGAGI come from the germline V gene (reference sequence). The ends were cut back, 5 bases at V and 7 bases at J, with 15 bases in the middle.